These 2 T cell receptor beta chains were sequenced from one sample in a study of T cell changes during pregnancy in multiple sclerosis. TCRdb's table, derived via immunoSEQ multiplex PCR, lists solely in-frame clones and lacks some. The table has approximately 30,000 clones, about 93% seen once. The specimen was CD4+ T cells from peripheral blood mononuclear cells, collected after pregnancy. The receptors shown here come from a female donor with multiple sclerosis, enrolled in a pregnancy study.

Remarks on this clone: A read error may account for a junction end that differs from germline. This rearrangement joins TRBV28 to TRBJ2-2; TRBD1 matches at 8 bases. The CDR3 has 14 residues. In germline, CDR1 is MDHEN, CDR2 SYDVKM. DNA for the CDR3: TGTGCCAGCAGCTCGGGACAGGTCACCCGGGAGCTGTTTTTT. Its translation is CASSSGQVTRELFF.

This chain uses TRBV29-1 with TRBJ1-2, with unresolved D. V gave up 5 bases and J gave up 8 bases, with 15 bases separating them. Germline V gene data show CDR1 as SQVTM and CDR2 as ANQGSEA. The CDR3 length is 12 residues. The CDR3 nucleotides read TGCAGCGTTTCGAGCGATGAGAAGGGCTACACCTTC. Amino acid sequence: CSVSSDEKGYTF.